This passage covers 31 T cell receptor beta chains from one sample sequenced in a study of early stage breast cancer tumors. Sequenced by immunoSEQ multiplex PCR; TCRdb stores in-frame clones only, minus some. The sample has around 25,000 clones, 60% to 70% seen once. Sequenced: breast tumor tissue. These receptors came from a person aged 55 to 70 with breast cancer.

The CDR3 is CASSEGLSGRGETQYF. In DNA form, the CDR3 reads TGTGCCAGCAGTGAAGGGCTTAGCGGGAGGGGGGAGACCCAGTACTTC. This chain uses TRBV6-1 with TRBJ2-5; 11 positions match TRBD2. J lost 5 bases, V lost 1 base, and 6 bases had no gene match. CDR3 length: 16 amino acids. Germline-derived CDR1 and CDR2 are MNHNS and SASEGT.

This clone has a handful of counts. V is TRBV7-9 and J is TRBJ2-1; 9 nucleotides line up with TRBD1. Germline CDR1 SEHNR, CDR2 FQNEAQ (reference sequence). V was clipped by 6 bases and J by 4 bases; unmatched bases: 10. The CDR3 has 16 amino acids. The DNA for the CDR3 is TGTGCCAGCAGGGACGCCGGGACAGGGTTTTACAATGAGCAGTTCTTC. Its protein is CASRDAGTGFYNEQFF.

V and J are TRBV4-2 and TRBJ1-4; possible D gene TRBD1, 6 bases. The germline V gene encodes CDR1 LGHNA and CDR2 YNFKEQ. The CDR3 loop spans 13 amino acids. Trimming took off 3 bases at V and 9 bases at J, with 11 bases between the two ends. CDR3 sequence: CASSQPTGKKLFF. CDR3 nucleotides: TGTGCCAGCAGCCAGCCTACAGGGAAAAAACTGTTTTTT.

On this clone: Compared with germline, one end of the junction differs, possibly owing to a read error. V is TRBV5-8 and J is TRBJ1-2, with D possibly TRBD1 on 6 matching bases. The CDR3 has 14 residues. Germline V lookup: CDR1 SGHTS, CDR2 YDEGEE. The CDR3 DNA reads TGCGCCAGCAGCCCCGGACAGACCAGCTATGGCTACACCTTC. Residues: CASSPGQTSYGYTF.

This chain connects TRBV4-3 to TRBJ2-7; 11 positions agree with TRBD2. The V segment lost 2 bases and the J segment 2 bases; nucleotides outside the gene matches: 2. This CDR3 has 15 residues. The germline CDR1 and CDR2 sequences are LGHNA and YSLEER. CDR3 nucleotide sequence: TGCGCCAGCAGCCAATTACTAGCGGGAGCCTACGAGCAGTACTTC. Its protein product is CASSQLLAGAYEQYF.

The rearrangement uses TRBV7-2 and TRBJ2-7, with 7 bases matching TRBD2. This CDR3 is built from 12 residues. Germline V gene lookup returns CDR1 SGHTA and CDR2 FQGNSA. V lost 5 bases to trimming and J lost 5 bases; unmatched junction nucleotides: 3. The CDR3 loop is CASSASGNEQYF. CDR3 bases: TGTGCCAGCAGCGCCAGCGGGAACGAGCAGTACTTC.

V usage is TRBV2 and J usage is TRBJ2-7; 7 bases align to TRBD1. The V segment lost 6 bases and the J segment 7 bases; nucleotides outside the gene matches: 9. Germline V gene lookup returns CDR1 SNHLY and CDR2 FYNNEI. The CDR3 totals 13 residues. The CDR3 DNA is TGTGCCAGCAGCAAGGGACAGTCAAGAGAGCAGTACTTC. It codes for CASSKGQSREQYF.

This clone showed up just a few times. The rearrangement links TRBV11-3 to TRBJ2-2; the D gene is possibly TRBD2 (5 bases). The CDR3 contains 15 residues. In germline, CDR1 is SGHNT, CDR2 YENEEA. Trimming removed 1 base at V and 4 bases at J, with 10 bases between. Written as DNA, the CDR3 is TGTGCCAGCAGCTTAGCGGTAGCGAGCACCGGGGAGCTGTTTTTT. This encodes CASSLAVASTGELFF.

DNA for the CDR3: TGTGCCAGCAGCCCCTGGGGGGAGGGAAGCTACAATGAGCAGTTCTTC. Protein sequence: CASSPWGEGSYNEQFF. J is TRBJ2-1 and V is TRBV7-9, with 7 bases that match TRBD2. Looked up from germline, CDR1 is SEHNR and CDR2 is FQNEAQ (reference sequence). J was trimmed by 3 bases and V by 5 bases; bases with no gene match: 10. This CDR3 is built from 16 residues.

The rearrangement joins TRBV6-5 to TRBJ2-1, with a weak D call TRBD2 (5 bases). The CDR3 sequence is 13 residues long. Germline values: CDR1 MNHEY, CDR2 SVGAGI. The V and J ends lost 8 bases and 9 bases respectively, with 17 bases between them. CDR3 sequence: CASASRESGEQFF. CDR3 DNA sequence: TGTGCCAGCGCCTCGAGGGAAAGTGGTGAGCAGTTCTTC.

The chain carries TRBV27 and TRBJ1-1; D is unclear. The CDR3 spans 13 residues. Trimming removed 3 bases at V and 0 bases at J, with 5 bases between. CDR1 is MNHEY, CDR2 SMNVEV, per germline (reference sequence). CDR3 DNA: TGTGCCAGCAGTTTTAATTTGAACACTGAAGCTTTCTTT. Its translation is CASSFNLNTEAFF.

The CDR3 region is CASSLEKAGATTDTQYF. The CDR3, as DNA: TGTGCCAGCAGCTTGGAAAAGGCGGGAGCAACCACAGATACGCAGTATTTT. This sequence joins TRBV5-6 and TRBJ2-3; 7 bases are a match to TRBD2. Germline CDR1 and CDR2: SGHDT and YYEEEE. The CDR3 totals 17 residues. The ends lost 0 bases at V and 2 bases at J; junction bases unmatched: 9.

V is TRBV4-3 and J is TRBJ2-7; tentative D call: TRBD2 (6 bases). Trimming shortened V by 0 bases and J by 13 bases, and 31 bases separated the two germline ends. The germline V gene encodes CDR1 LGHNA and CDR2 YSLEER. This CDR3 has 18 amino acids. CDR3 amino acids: CASSQDLPGPGSGTQFYF. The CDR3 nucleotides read TGCGCCAGCAGCCAAGATTTACCGGGACCCGGATCGGGGACTCAATTTTACTTC.

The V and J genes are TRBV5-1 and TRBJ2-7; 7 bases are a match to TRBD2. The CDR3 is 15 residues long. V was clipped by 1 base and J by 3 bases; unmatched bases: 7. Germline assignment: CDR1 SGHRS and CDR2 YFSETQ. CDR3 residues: CASSLSAGDFYEQYF. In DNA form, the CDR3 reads TGCGCCAGCAGCTTGTCTGCGGGGGATTTCTACGAGCAGTACTTC.

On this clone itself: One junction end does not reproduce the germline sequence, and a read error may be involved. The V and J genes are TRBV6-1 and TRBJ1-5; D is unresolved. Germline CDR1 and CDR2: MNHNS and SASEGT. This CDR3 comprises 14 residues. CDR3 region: CASREGYSNQPQHF. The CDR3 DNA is TGTGCCAGCAGGGAAGGCTATAGCAATCAGCCCCAGCATTTT.

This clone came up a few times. Here the CDR3 reads CASSSPSTGRNEKLFF. CDR3 nucleotide sequence: TGTGCCAGTAGTTCCCCCTCTACAGGGCGTAATGAAAAACTGTTTTTT. The chain joins TRBV19 to TRBJ1-4, with a possible D match to TRBD1 (6 bases). V was cut by 5 bases and J by 4 bases, with 17 bases left in between. This CDR3 spans 16 amino acids. Germline lookup yields CDR1 LNHDA and CDR2 SQIVND (reference sequence). The full variable domain, its missing parts supplied by reference TRBV19 and TRBJ1-4, is DGGITQSPKYLFRKEGQNVTLSCEQNLNHDAMYWYRQDPGQGLRLIYYSQIVNDFQKGDIAEGYSVSREKKESFPLTVTSAQKNPTAFYLCASSSPSTGRNEKLFFGSGTQLSVL.

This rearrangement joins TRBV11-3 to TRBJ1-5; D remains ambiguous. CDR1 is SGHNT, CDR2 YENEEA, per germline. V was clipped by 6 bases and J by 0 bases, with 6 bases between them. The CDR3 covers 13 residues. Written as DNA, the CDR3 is TGTGCCAGCAGTTACTATAGCAATCAGCCCCAGCATTTT. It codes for CASSYYSNQPQHF. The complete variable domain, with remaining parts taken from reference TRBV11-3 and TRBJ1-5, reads EAGVVQSPRYKIIEKKQPVAFWCNPISGHNTLYWYLQNLGQGPELLIRYENEEAVDDSQLPKDRFSAERLKGVDSTLKIQPAELGDSAVYLCASSYYSNQPQHFGDGTRLSIL.

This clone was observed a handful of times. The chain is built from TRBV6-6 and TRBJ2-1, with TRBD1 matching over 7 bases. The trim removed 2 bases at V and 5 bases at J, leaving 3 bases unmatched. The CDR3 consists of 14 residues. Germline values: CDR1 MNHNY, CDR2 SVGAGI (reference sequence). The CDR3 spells CASSYGTANNEQFF. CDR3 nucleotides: TGTGCCAGCAGTTACGGGACAGCCAACAATGAGCAGTTCTTC.

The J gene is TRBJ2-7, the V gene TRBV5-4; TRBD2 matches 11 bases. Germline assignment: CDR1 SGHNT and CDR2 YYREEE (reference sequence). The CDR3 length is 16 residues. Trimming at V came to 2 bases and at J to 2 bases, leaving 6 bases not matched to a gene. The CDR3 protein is CASSFGTSGVAYEQYF. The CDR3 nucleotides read TGTGCCAGCAGCTTTGGGACTAGCGGAGTCGCCTACGAGCAGTACTTC.

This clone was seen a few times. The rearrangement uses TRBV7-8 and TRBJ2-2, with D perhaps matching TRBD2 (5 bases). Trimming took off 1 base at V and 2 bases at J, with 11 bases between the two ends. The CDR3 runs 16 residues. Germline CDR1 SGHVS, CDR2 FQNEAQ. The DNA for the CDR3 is TGTGCCAGCAGCTTAGGGGCCGGAGGAAACACCGGGGAGCTGTTTTTT. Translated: CASSLGAGGNTGELFF.

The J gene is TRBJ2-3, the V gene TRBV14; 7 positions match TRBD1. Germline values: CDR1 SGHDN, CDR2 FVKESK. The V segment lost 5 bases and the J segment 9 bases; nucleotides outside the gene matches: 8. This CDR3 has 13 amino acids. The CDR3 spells CASSDPQGVTQYF. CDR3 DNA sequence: TGTGCCAGCAGCGATCCGCAGGGGGTCACGCAGTATTTT.

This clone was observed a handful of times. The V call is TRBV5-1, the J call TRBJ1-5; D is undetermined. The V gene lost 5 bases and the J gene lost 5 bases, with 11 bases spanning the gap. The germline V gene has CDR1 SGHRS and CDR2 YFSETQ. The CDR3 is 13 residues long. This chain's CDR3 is CASRAGDDQPQHF. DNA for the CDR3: TGCGCCAGCAGGGCGGGAGATGATCAGCCCCAGCATTTT.

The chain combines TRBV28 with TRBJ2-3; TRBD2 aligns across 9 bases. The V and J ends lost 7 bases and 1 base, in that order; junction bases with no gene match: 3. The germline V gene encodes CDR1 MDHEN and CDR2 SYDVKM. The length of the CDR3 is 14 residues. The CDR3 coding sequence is TGTGCCAGCACCGAGCGGGAGGGCACAGATACGCAGTATTTT. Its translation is CASTEREGTDTQYF.

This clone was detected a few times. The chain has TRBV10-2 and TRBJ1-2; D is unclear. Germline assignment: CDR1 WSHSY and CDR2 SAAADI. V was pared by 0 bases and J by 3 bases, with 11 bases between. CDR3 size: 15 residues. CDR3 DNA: TGCGCCAGCAGTGAGTCGGCGGGTTATGACTATGGCTACACCTTC. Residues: CASSESAGYDYGYTF.

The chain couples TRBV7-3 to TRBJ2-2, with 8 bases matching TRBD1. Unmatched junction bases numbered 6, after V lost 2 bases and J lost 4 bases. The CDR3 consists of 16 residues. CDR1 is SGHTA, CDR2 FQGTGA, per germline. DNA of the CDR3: TGTGCCAGCAGCTTACCCGGGACAGGTGCCACCGGGGAGCTGTTTTTT. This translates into CASSLPGTGATGELFF.

The CDR3 sequence: CASSLGDRGSPNYGYTF. CDR3 sequence (DNA): TGTGCCAGCAGCTTGGGCGACAGGGGGAGCCCTAACTATGGCTACACCTTC. The chain uses TRBV5-4 and TRBJ1-2; TRBD1 matches at 9 bases. CDR1 and CDR2 from the germline V gene are SGHNT and YYREEE (reference sequence). V was pared by 0 bases and J by 0 bases, with 6 bases of the junction left unmatched. This CDR3 comprises 17 residues. Combining the CDR3 with reference TRBV5-4 and TRBJ1-2 gives the whole variable domain ETGVTQSPTHLIKTRGQQVTLRCSSQSGHNTVSWYQQALGQGPQFIFQYYREEENGRGNFPPRFSGLQFPNYSSELNVNALELDDSALYLCASSLGDRGSPNYGYTFGSGTRLTVV.

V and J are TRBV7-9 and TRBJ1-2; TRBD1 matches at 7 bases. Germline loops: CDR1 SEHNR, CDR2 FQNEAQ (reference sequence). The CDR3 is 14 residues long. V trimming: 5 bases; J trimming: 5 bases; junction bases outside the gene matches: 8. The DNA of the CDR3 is TGTGCCAGCAGCGGTACCGGGACAGAGTATGGCTACACCTTC. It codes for CASSGTGTEYGYTF. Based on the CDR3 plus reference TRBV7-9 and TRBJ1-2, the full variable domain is DTGVSQNPRHKITKRGQNVTFRCDPISEHNRLYWYRQTLGQGPEFLTYFQNEAQLEKSRLLSDRFSAERPKGSFSTLEIQRTEQGDSAMYLCASSGTGTEYGYTFGSGTRLTVV.

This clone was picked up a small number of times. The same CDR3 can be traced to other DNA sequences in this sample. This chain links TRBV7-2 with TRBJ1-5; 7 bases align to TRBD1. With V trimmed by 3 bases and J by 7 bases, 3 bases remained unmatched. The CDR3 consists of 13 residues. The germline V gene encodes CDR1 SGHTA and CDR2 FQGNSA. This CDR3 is CASSFDRDQPQHF. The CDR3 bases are TGTGCCAGCAGCTTCGACAGGGACCAGCCCCAGCATTTT. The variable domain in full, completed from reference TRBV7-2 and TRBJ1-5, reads GAGVSQSPSNKVTEKGKDVELRCDPISGHTALYWYRQSLGQGLEFLIYFQGNSAPDKSGLPSDRFSAERTGGSVSTLTIQRTQQEDSAVYLCASSFDRDQPQHFGDGTRLSIL.

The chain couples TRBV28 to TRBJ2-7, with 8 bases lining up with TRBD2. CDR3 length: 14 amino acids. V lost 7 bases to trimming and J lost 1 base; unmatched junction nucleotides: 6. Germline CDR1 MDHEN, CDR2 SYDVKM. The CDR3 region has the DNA TGTGCCAGCACTAGAGCGGGGGAGTCCTACGAGCAGTACTTC. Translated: CASTRAGESYEQYF.

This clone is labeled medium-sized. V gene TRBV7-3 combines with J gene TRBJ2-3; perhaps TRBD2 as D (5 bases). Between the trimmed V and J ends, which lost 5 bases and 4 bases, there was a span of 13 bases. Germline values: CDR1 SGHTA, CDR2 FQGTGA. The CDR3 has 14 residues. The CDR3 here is CASSPHGGPDTQYF. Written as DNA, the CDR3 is TGTGCCAGCAGCCCTCACGGCGGGCCAGATACGCAGTATTTT.

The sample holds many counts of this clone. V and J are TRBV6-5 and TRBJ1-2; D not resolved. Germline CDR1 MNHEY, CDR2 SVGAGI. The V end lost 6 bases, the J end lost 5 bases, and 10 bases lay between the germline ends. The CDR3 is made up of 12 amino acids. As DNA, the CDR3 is TGTGCCAGCAGCAGGACTGATTATGGCTACACCTTC. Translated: CASSRTDYGYTF.